This is a list of T cell receptor beta chains from one sample in a study of blood T cell repertoires in COVID-19. TCRdb's copy holds only in-frame clones and misses some; the assay was immunoSEQ multiplex PCR. The table records approximately 300,000 clones, around four fifths of them present only once. The specimen sequenced was peripheral blood. These receptors were obtained from a woman between 50 and 59 years old with active or convalescent COVID-19. Both conserved end residues are part of each CDR3. The D gene is left open where the match is weak. Some rows mark clone size as missing; the rest say once, few, many or name a class of expanded clone.

.	TRBV5-1	TRBD2	TRBJ2-1	CASSASGVYNEQFF	TGCGCCAGCAGCGCTAGCGGGGTATACAATGAGCAGTTCTTC
once	TRBV5-4	.	TRBJ1-1	CAGRSGGAGNTEAFF	TGTGCCGGGAGGTCCGGGGGGGCCGGGAACACTGAAGCTTTCTTT
.	TRBV7-2	.	TRBJ2-1	CASSPILATNEQFF	TGTGCCAGCAGCCCTATCCTAGCAACCAATGAGCAGTTCTTC
.	TRBV9	TRBD2	TRBJ2-2	CASSQSLAVNTGELFF	TGTGCCAGCAGCCAGTCCCTAGCGGTAAACACCGGGGAGCTGTTTTTT
few	TRBV10-1	.	TRBJ1-1	CASSGVSAEAFF	TGCGCCAGCAGTGGGGTCAGCGCTGAAGCTTTCTTT
.	TRBV5-6	.	TRBJ1-2	CASSPRGVGLGGYTF	TGTGCCAGCAGCCCTCGGGGGGTAGGCCTAGGGGGCTACACCTTC
.	TRBV12-5	TRBD1	TRBJ1-2	CASDSGTGVGYTF	TGTGCTAGTGACTCCGGGACAGGGGTTGGCTACACCTTC
.	TRBV15	.	TRBJ2-3	CATSRDKGDTQYF	TGTGCCACCAGCAGAGATAAGGGGGATACGCAGTATTTT
.	TRBV5-1	.	TRBJ2-5	CASRGQGLGETQYF	TGCGCCAGCAGAGGTCAGGGGTTGGGAGAGACCCAGTACTTC
few	TRBV6-1	.	TRBJ1-2	CASSDWGGNYGYTF	TGTGCCAGCAGTGATTGGGGGGGGAACTATGGCTACACCTTC
.	TRBV6-4	TRBD2	TRBJ2-1	CASSDRRTSGYNEQFF	TGTGCCAGCAGTGACCGTCGGACTAGCGGATACAATGAGCAGTTCTTC
.	TRBV5-4	.	TRBJ1-4	CASSAAVGANEKLFF	TGTGCCAGCAGCGCCGCAGTAGGGGCTAATGAAAAACTGTTTTTT
.	TRBV7-8	TRBD2	TRBJ2-1	CASSAHRVTSGNYNEQFF	TGTGCCAGCAGCGCCCACCGCGTCACTAGCGGGAACTACAATGAGCAGTTCTTC
.	TRBV5-1	TRBD1	TRBJ1-4	CASSLDGTANEKLFF	TGCGCCAGCAGCTTGGACGGGACAGCGAATGAAAAACTGTTTTTT
once	TRBV18	.	TRBJ2-3	CASSPGVYRPQRSDTDTQYF	TGTGCCAGCTCACCCGGAGTCTATCGGCCCCAACGAAGTGACACAGATACGCAGTATTTT
.	TRBV5-1	.	TRBJ2-2	CASSFSGRDTGELFF	TGCGCCAGCAGCTTTAGCGGACGTGACACCGGGGAGCTGTTTTTT
.	TRBV7-2	.	TRBJ1-2	CASSLGLENYGYTF	TGTGCCAGCAGCTTAGGGCTAGAAAACTATGGCTACACCTTC
few	TRBV28	.	TRBJ1-4	CASSSHGADGEKLFF	TGTGCCAGCAGTTCGCATGGGGCGGATGGTGAAAAACTGTTTTTT
.	TRBV5-1	TRBD2	TRBJ2-5	CASSLVRGRLETQYF	TGCGCCAGCAGCTTGGTGCGCGGGAGGTTGGAGACCCAGTACTTC